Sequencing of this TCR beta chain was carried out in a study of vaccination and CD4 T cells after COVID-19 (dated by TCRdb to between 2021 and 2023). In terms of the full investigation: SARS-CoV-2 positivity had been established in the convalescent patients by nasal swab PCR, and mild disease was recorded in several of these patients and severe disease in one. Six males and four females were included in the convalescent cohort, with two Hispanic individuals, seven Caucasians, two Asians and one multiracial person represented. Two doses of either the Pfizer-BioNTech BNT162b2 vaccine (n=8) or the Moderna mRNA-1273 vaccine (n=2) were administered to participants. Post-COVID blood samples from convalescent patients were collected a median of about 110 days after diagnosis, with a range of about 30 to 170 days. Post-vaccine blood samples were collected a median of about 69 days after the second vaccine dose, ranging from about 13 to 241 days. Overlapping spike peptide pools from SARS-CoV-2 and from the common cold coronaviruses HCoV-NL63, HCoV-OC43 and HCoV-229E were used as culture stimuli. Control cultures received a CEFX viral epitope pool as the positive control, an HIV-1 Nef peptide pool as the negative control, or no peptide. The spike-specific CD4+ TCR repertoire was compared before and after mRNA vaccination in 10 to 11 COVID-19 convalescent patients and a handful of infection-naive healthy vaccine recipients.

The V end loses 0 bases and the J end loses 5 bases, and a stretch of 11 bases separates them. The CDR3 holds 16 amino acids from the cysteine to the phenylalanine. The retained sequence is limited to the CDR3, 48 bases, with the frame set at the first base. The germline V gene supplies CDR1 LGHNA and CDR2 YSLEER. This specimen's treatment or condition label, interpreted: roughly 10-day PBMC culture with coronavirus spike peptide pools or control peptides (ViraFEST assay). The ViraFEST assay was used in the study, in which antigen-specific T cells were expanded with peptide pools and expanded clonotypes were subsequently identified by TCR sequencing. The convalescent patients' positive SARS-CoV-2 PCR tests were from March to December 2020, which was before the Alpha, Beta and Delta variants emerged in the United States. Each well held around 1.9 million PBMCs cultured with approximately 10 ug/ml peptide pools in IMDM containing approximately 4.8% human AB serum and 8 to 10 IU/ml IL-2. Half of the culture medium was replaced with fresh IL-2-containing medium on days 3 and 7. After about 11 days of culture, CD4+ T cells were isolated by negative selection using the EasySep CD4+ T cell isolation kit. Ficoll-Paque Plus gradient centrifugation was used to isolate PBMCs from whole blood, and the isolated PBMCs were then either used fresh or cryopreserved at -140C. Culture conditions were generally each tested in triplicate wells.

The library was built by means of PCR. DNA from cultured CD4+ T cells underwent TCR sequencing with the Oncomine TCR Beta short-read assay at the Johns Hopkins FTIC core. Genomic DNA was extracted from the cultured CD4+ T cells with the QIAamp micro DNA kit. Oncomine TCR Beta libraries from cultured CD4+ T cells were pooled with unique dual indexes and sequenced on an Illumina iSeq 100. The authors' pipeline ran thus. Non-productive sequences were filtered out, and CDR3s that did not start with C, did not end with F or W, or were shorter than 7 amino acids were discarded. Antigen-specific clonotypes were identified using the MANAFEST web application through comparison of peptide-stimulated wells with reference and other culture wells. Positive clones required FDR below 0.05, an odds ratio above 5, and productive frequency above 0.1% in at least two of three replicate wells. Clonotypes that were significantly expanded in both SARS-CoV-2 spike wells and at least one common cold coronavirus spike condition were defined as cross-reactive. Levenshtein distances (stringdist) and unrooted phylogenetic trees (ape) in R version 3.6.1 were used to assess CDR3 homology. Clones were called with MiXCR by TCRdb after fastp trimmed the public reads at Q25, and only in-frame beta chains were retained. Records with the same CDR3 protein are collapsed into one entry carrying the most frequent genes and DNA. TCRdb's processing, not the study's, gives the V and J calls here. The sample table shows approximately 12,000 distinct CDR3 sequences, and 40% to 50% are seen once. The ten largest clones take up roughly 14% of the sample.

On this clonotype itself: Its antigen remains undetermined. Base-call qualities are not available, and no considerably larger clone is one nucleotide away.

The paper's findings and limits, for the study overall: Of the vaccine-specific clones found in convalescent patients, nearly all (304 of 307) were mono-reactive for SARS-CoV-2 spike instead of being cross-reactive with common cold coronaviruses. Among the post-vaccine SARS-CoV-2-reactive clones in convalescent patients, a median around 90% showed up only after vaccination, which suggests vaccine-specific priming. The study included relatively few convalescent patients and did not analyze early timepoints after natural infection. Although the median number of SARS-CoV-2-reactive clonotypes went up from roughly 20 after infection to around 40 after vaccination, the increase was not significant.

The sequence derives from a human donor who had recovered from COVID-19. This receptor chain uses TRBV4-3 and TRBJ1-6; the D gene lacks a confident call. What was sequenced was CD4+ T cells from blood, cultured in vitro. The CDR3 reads CASSQDMGRDNSPLHF. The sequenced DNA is TGCGCCAGCAGCCAAGACATGGGTAGGGATAATTCACCCCTCCACTTT.